The 19 T cell receptor beta chains given below trace back to one sample, sequenced in a study of blood T cell repertoires in COVID-19. The table came from immunoSEQ multiplex PCR; TCRdb's copy has only in-frame clones and leaves some out. The sample includes approximately 130,000 clones, around 86% of them seen just once. The sequencing sample was made of peripheral blood. These TCRs come from a woman aged 60-70 years with active or convalescent COVID-19.

Only one count was recorded for this clone. The chain has TRBV2 and TRBJ1-1, with 7 positions matching TRBD1. The CDR3 sequence is 13 residues long. Germline V CDR1 and CDR2: SNHLY, FYNNEI. The V segment lost 6 bases and the J segment 5 bases; nucleotides outside the gene matches: 6. CDR3 DNA sequence: TGTGCCAGCAGGTCGGGACAGCGGACTGAAGCTTTCTTT. It is translated as CASRSGQRTEAFF.

This clone came up a few times. The chain carries TRBV24-1 and TRBJ1-3; D remains unclear. V was clipped by 0 bases and J by 1 base, with 12 bases between them. The CDR3 has 17 amino acids. The germline CDR1 and CDR2 sequences are KGHDR and SFDVKD. CDR3 sequence reads: CATSDLAFTVSGNTIYF. In nucleotides, the CDR3 is TGTGCCACCAGTGATTTGGCTTTTACAGTATCTGGAAACACCATATATTTT.

This chain links TRBV28 with TRBJ1-5; D remains ambiguous. CDR1 and CDR2 (germline): MDHEN, SYDVKM. Trimming removed 2 bases from V and 7 bases from J, with 9 bases in between. The CDR3 has 13 amino acids. CDR3 sequence: CASSLRDQQPQHF. The CDR3 nucleotides read TGTGCCAGCAGTTTACGGGATCAACAGCCCCAGCATTTT.

This clone was observed a few times. The chain employs TRBV5-4 and TRBJ1-4; tentatively, D is TRBD1 (5 bases). The CDR3 is made up of 14 amino acids. Trimming stripped 4 bases from V and 12 bases from J, with 19 bases between. CDR1 SGHNT and CDR2 YYREEE come from the germline V gene (reference sequence). The CDR3 sequence: CASSKDISVGQLFF. In DNA form, the CDR3 reads TGTGCCAGCAGCAAGGACATATCAGTTGGTCAACTGTTTTTT.

The genes are TRBV7-9 and TRBJ1-2; D might be TRBD1 (5 bases). Germline V gene sequence: CDR1 SEHNR, CDR2 FQNEAQ (reference sequence). This CDR3 comprises 14 residues. With 6 bases removed from V and 4 bases from J, the gap between germline ends came to 15 bases. CDR3 residues: CASRGTFGSYGYTF. Written as DNA, the CDR3 is TGTGCCAGCAGAGGGACTTTCGGCTCCTATGGCTACACCTTC.

CDR3 region: CASSLGDSSYEQYV. The DNA of the CDR3 is TGCGCCAGCAGCTTGGGGGACAGCTCCTACGAGCAGTACGTC. The V gene is TRBV5-1, the J gene TRBJ2-7, with 7 nucleotides matching TRBD1. V lost 0 bases and J lost 0; bases outside the gene matches: 0. CDR3 length: 14 amino acids. Germline V gene sequence: CDR1 SGHRS, CDR2 YFSETQ.

This rearrangement joins TRBV5-3 to TRBJ1-6; D is undetermined. TRBV5-3 is reported as an ORF; its role is uncertain. V lost 4 bases and J lost 0, with 8 bases in between. CDR3 size: 15 residues. The CDR3 bases are TGTGCCAGAAGCGTAAAGAGCTCCTATAATTCACCCCTCCACTTT. This sequence encodes CARSVKSSYNSPLHF.

The chain's CDR3 is CASSSPTGVANYGYTF. The CDR3 nucleotides are TGTGCCAGCAGTTCTCCCACAGGGGTGGCTAACTATGGCTACACCTTC. The chain employs TRBV28 and TRBJ1-2, with 7 bases identical to TRBD1. The J segment lost 0 bases and the V segment lost 4 bases, leaving 8 bases of the junction unmatched. CDR1 is MDHEN, CDR2 SYDVKM, per germline. The CDR3 is 16 amino acids.

The chain combines TRBV7-3 with TRBJ2-2; 8 bases map to TRBD2. The CDR3 extends over 14 amino acids. Germline V gene lookup returns CDR1 SGHTA and CDR2 FQGTGA. Losses at the gene ends were 6 bases for V and 7 bases for J; bases not matched to a gene: 7. In DNA form, the CDR3 reads TGTGCCAGCAGGCGCCGTCGGGAGGGCGGGGAGCTGTTTTTT. It specifies CASRRRREGGELFF.

The V gene is TRBV28, the J gene TRBJ2-3, with 11 bases matching TRBD1. Trimming took 2 bases from V and 4 from J; bases not matched to a gene: 5. The germline V gene encodes CDR1 MDHEN and CDR2 SYDVKM. The CDR3 is 16 amino acids. The chain's CDR3 is CASSLTGTGGSDTQYF. Here the CDR3 DNA reads TGTGCCAGCAGTTTAACCGGGACAGGGGGATCAGATACGCAGTATTTT.

V is TRBV12-3 or TRBV12-4 and J is TRBJ2-7; 8 bases are a match to TRBD1. V dropped 6 bases and J dropped 6; count of bases not matched to a gene: 7. The CDR3 loop spans 13 amino acids. The chain's CDR3 is CASSSGQDLEQYV. For the CDR3, the DNA is TGTGCCAGCAGCTCGGGACAGGACCTCGAGCAGTACGTC.

The rearrangement links TRBV6-2 or TRBV6-3 to TRBJ2-1, with D possibly matching TRBD1 (5 bases). Trimming removed 0 bases at V and 0 bases at J, with 24 bases between. The CDR3 runs 21 residues. Germline V gives CDR1 MNHEY, CDR2 SVGEGT. Written as DNA, the CDR3 is TGTGCCAGCAGTTACTCGTCTCGATTTCCGACAGTGACGATCTCCTACAATGAGCAGTTCTTC. This sequence encodes CASSYSSRFPTVTISYNEQFF.

The rearrangement uses TRBV2 and TRBJ1-2; D perhaps matches TRBD1 (5 bases). The V gene's germline CDR1 is SNHLY and CDR2 FYNNEI. CDR3 length equals 12 residues. Trimming took 4 bases from V and 8 from J, leaving 11 bases between them. The CDR3 spells CASSVGGSGYTF. Here the CDR3 DNA reads TGTGCCAGCAGTGTCGGGGGGAGCGGCTACACCTTC.

This chain connects TRBV27 to TRBJ2-2, with 8 bases identical to TRBD2. Germline CDR1 and CDR2: MNHEY and SMNVEV (reference sequence). This CDR3 is built from 17 residues. V lost 1 base to trimming and J lost 7 bases; unmatched junction nucleotides: 11. The CDR3 bases are TGTGCCAGCAGTTTATACGCGGGAGGAGGTTCTGGCGGGGAGCTGTTTTTT. Translation: CASSLYAGGGSGGELFF.

CDR3 residues: CASSLITNLNEQFF. As DNA, the CDR3 is TGCGCCAGCAGCTTGATAACAAACCTCAATGAGCAGTTCTTC. The chain recombines TRBV5-1 with TRBJ2-1; D gene ambiguous. Trimming took off 1 base at V and 6 bases at J, with 11 bases between the two ends. Per germline, CDR1 SGHRS and CDR2 YFSETQ. The CDR3 totals 14 residues.

This sequence joins TRBV6-5 and TRBJ2-5; TRBD1 matches at 7 bases. The V and J ends lost 6 bases and 4 bases, in that order; junction bases with no gene match: 8. Germline values: CDR1 MNHEY, CDR2 SVGAGI. The CDR3 totals 14 residues. The CDR3 DNA reads TGTGCCAGCAGACCCTCAACAGGGGTAGAGACCCAGTACTTC. Translation gives CASRPSTGVETQYF.

This clone was found once. The V call is TRBV18, the J call TRBJ1-2; 9 bases fit TRBD1. Germline values: CDR1 KGHSH, CDR2 LQKENI. The trim removed 3 bases at V and 1 base at J, leaving 3 bases unmatched. This CDR3 comprises 15 residues. This chain's CDR3 is CASSPGQGNNYGYTF. For the CDR3, the DNA is TGTGCCAGCTCACCGGGACAGGGCAATAACTATGGCTACACCTTC.

The chain carries TRBV16 and TRBJ1-5; 10 bases line up with TRBD1. Germline loops: CDR1 KGHSY, CDR2 FQNENV. This CDR3 contains 15 residues. V lost 6 bases, J lost 4 bases, and 6 bases stayed unmatched. Here the CDR3 reads CASRLGQGGNQPQHF. The CDR3 DNA sequence: TGTGCCAGCAGACTTGGACAGGGGGGAAATCAGCCCCAGCATTTT.

The chain uses TRBV5-5 and TRBJ1-6; 7 nucleotides match TRBD1. The CDR3 length is 16 residues. Germline V CDR1 and CDR2: SGHKS, YYEKEE (reference sequence). J gave up 2 bases and V 3 bases, and 5 bases lay outside the gene matches. The CDR3 here is CASSSTGEPYNSPLHF. CDR3 nucleotide sequence: TGTGCCAGCAGCTCCACAGGGGAACCCTATAATTCACCCCTCCACTTT.